These 22 T cell receptor beta chains were sequenced from one sample in a study of a mutant IDH1 vaccine in newly diagnosed glioma. Clones were sequenced by immunoSEQ multiplex PCR, and TCRdb holds only the in-frame ones, with some missing. Of about 68,000 clones listed, 79% were seen once; the top ten hold roughly 8.2%. Time point specified: baseline, week 1 (first vaccination visit). As for treatment: pre-vaccination baseline after standard-of-care therapy. This specimen consisted of PBMCs, obtained from a glioma patient treated with radiotherapy, temozolomide or both. The receptors were sampled from a man aged 50 to 59 with glioma.

This chain connects TRBV7-2 to TRBJ2-3; TRBD1 matches at 9 bases. V shed 7 bases and J 4 bases; nucleotides not matched to a gene: 6. The germline V gene encodes CDR1 SGHTA and CDR2 FQGNSA. CDR3 size: 14 residues. The CDR3 sequence is CASTPGQGSDTQYF. The CDR3 bases are TGTGCCAGCACCCCGGGACAGGGCTCAGATACGCAGTATTTT.

The CDR3 region is CASSLDRVGNSPLHF. CDR3 sequence (DNA): TGTGCCAGCAGCTTGGACAGGGTTGGGAATTCACCCCTCCACTTT. The chain couples TRBV11-2 to TRBJ1-6, with 8 positions matching TRBD1. The CDR3 totals 15 residues. V lost 3 bases, J lost 7 bases, and 5 bases stayed unmatched. Germline-derived CDR1 and CDR2 are SGHAT and FQNNGV.

The rearrangement uses TRBV14 and TRBJ2-7, with 8 bases matching TRBD2. The CDR3 has 15 amino acids. The V gene end was trimmed by 5 bases and the J gene end by 5 bases; junction bases not matched to a gene: 11. Germline V lookup: CDR1 SGHDN, CDR2 FVKESK. In DNA form, the CDR3 reads TGTGCCAGCAGCGTCGGGACTAGTAACGCCGACGAGCAGTACTTC. It yields the protein CASSVGTSNADEQYF.

In this sample, this clone turned up once. The chain combines TRBV30 with TRBJ1-1; D is uncertain. The germline V gene has CDR1 GTSNPN and CDR2 SVGIG (reference sequence). The CDR3 consists of 11 residues. V lost 5 bases, J lost 6 bases, and 10 bases lay in between. The CDR3 sequence is CAWGGLAEAFF. The CDR3 region has the DNA TGTGCCTGGGGTGGGTTAGCTGAAGCTTTCTTT.

The rearrangement links TRBV4-1 to TRBJ2-4; D not resolved. The germline V gene encodes CDR1 MGHRA and CDR2 YSYEKL. This CDR3 has 16 amino acids. Trimming pared 2 bases from V and 5 bases from J, leaving 16 bases between. The CDR3 reads CASSQPLKGPQNIQYF. CDR3 nucleotide sequence: TGCGCCAGCAGCCAACCTTTGAAGGGCCCGCAAAACATTCAGTACTTC.

The rearrangement joins TRBV11-1 to TRBJ2-1; no firm D call. The germline CDR1 and CDR2 sequences are SGHAT and FQDESV (reference sequence). The V gene lost 5 bases and the J gene lost 7 bases, with 9 bases spanning the gap. CDR3 length: 12 residues. The CDR3 region has the DNA TGTGCCAGCAGCCCCTTCGGAAATGAGCAGTTCTTC. As protein: CASSPFGNEQFF.

This chain uses TRBV5-1 with TRBJ2-7; TRBD1 matches at 8 bases. From germline, CDR1 is SGHRS and CDR2 YFSETQ. The V segment lost 4 bases and the J segment 7 bases; nucleotides outside the gene matches: 10. The CDR3 extends over 14 amino acids. CDR3 DNA sequence: TGCGCCAGCAGCCCGCAGGGGGCGGCGGGAGAGCAGTACTTC. Translating it yields CASSPQGAAGEQYF.

This clone has only one observation. The chain is built from TRBV29-1 and TRBJ1-2, with 7 bases fitting TRBD1. This CDR3 is 13 amino acids long. The V segment lost 7 bases and the J segment 3 bases; nucleotides outside the gene matches: 8. The germline CDR1 and CDR2 sequences are SQVTM and ANQGSEA. The CDR3 DNA is TGCAGCGCAGAGAACAGGGGTTACTATGGCTACACCTTC. It yields the protein CSAENRGYYGYTF.

The chain couples TRBV6-6 to TRBJ1-2, with D uncertain. Germline V gene sequence: CDR1 MNHNY, CDR2 SVGAGI (reference sequence). This CDR3 is built from 11 residues. V lost 8 bases, J lost 4 bases, and 8 bases lay in between. The chain's CDR3 is CASEGGYGYTF. The CDR3 DNA reads TGTGCCAGCGAAGGCGGCTATGGCTACACCTTC.

This chain uses TRBV7-9 with TRBJ2-7; no clear D gene. CDR1 SEHNR and CDR2 FQNEAQ come from the germline V gene (reference sequence). The germline V and J ends were trimmed by 4 bases and 1 base, with 17 bases remaining between them. The CDR3 runs to 16 residues. The chain's CDR3 is CASSSPGNEPSYEQYF. In DNA form, the CDR3 reads TGTGCCAGCAGCTCCCCCGGCAACGAACCGTCCTACGAGCAGTACTTC.

The chain joins TRBV6-5 to TRBJ2-7; 8 nucleotides agree with TRBD1. The germline V gene has CDR1 MNHEY and CDR2 SVGAGI. V was pared by 5 bases and J by 2 bases, with 8 bases of the junction left unmatched. The CDR3 spans 15 residues. Here the CDR3 reads CASSKRQGLPYEQYF. CDR3 DNA: TGTGCCAGCAGTAAACGACAGGGGCTACCCTACGAGCAGTACTTC.

The V gene is TRBV6-6, the J gene TRBJ1-4; D is possibly TRBD1 (5 bases). CDR1 and CDR2 from the germline V gene are MNHNY and SVGAGI (reference sequence). The V end lost 4 bases, the J end lost 12 bases, and 15 bases lay between the germline ends. There are 13 residues in the CDR3. The CDR3 loop reads CASSSGGAIELFF. CDR3 DNA: TGTGCCAGCAGTTCGGGCGGGGCTATTGAACTGTTTTTT.

The CDR3 reads CASSLGTGTGDQPQHF. The CDR3 bases are TGTGCCAGCAGCTTAGGAACAGGGACGGGGGATCAGCCCCAGCATTTT. The rearrangement joins TRBV7-9 to TRBJ1-5, with a weak D call TRBD1 (6 bases). Germline CDR1 is SEHNR and CDR2 is FQNEAQ (reference sequence). The CDR3 covers 16 residues. V lost 1 base, J lost 5 bases, and 15 bases lay in between.

The table lists this clone with a count of one. CDR3 residues: CATWTRGGVNTEAFF. CDR3 coding DNA: TGTGCCACCTGGACCCGAGGAGGGGTGAACACTGAAGCTTTCTTT. This chain connects TRBV6-1 to TRBJ1-1; TRBD1 is a possible D gene (5 bases). The CDR3 runs 15 residues. The V gene lost 10 bases and the J gene lost 0 bases, with 18 bases spanning the gap. The germline V gene encodes CDR1 MNHNS and CDR2 SASEGT.

V usage is TRBV30 and J usage is TRBJ2-2; D not resolved. Trimming pared 3 bases from V and 4 bases from J, leaving 9 bases between. This CDR3 is 13 amino acids long. In germline, CDR1 is GTSNPN, CDR2 SVGIG (reference sequence). CDR3 sequence (DNA): TGTGCCTGGAGGTGGCATTTCACCGGGGAGCTGTTTTTT. It codes for CAWRWHFTGELFF.

The chain recombines TRBV12-5 with TRBJ2-5, with TRBD1 as a possible D gene (6 bases). The V and J ends lost 5 bases and 5 bases respectively, with 9 bases between them. CDR3 length: 12 residues. Germline V gene lookup returns CDR1 LGHNT and CDR2 FRNRAP. The CDR3 DNA sequence: TGTGCTAGTGGTCGGGACATTGAGACCCAGTACTTC. Its translation: CASGRDIETQYF.

This clone was seen a few times. The chain couples TRBV15 to TRBJ2-5; D gene ambiguous. V lost 1 base and J lost 2, with 11 bases in between. This CDR3 contains 15 residues. CDR1 and CDR2 from the germline V gene are LNHNV and YYDKDF (reference sequence). This chain's CDR3 is CATSRAPGSQETQYF. CDR3 bases: TGTGCCACCAGCAGAGCCCCCGGCAGTCAAGAGACCCAGTACTTC.

J is TRBJ1-2 and V is TRBV6-4, with D possibly matching TRBD1 (5 bases). CDR1 is MRHNA and CDR2 is SNTAGT in the germline V gene. The germline V and J ends were trimmed by 5 bases and 4 bases, with 17 bases remaining between them. This CDR3 spans 15 amino acids. The CDR3 region is CASSPDFRGIYGYTF. The CDR3 bases are TGTGCCAGCAGTCCCGACTTTCGGGGGATCTATGGCTACACCTTC.

The chain couples TRBV4-3 to TRBJ2-7, with D possibly being TRBD1 (7 bases). The CDR3 sequence is 15 residues long. CDR1 is LGHNA, CDR2 YSLEER, per germline. Trimming shortened V by 0 bases and J by 5 bases, and 14 bases separated the two germline ends. CDR3 nucleotides: TGCGCCAGCAGCCAAGACCGGCAGGGGGGACACGAGCAGTACTTC. Its protein is CASSQDRQGGHEQYF.

V usage is TRBV6-1 and J usage is TRBJ2-7, with unresolved D. V shed 6 bases and J shed 9 bases, with 18 bases lying between them. The germline CDR1 and CDR2 sequences are MNHNS and SASEGT. The CDR3 consists of 13 residues. As DNA, the CDR3 is TGTGCCAGCAGACTTCAGGAGCCTTGGGGGCAGTACTTC. Encoded protein: CASRLQEPWGQYF.

The chain has TRBV27 and TRBJ1-6; unclear D gene. The CDR3 is 18 amino acids. Germline V gene sequence: CDR1 MNHEY, CDR2 SMNVEV (reference sequence). V was clipped by 6 bases and J by 4 bases, with 22 bases between them. CDR3 in amino acids: CASSLYLPRAAYNSPLHF. CDR3 nucleotide sequence: TGTGCCAGCAGCCTATATTTACCCCGGGCAGCTTATAATTCACCCCTCCACTTT.

The chain couples TRBV30 to TRBJ2-2; either TRBD1 or TRBD2 may supply D (5 bases each). The V end was cut by 2 bases, the J end by 7 bases, with 11 bases between. The CDR3 runs to 13 residues. In germline, CDR1 is GTSNPN, CDR2 SVGIG (reference sequence). CDR3: CAWSRGVIGELFF. The CDR3 DNA is TGTGCCTGGAGTAGAGGGGTTATCGGGGAGCTGTTTTTT.